The 9 T cell receptor beta chains listed next were all sequenced from one sample in a study of cytomegalovirus exposure and HLA in healthy donors. The study ran its PCR with 60 Vbeta and 13 Jbeta primers. TCRdb keeps only in-frame clones here, not all; method: immunoSEQ multiplex PCR. This sample yields roughly 170,000 clones, of which around 79% are seen a single time; less than 3% belongs to the top ten. Sequences were obtained from PBMCs. The receptor set was obtained from a female donor in good health and CMV-seronegative.

This chain connects TRBV19 to TRBJ1-5; the match to TRBD1 covers 8 bases. This CDR3 comprises 16 residues. With 5 bases clipped from V and 4 bases from J, the junction kept 10 bases outside the gene matches. Germline CDR1 and CDR2: LNHDA and SQIVND (reference sequence). CDR3 region: CASSQVPRQGNQPQHF. CDR3 nucleotides: TGTGCCAGTAGTCAGGTTCCCCGACAGGGGAATCAGCCCCAGCATTTT.

This chain connects TRBV18 to TRBJ2-5; 8 nucleotides agree with TRBD1. This CDR3 spans 14 amino acids. Unmatched junction bases numbered 5, after V lost 3 bases and J lost 5 bases. In germline, CDR1 is KGHSH, CDR2 LQKENI. The CDR3 here is CASSPRTGQETQYF. The CDR3 DNA follows: TGTGCCAGCTCACCCCGGACAGGGCAGGAGACCCAGTACTTC.

This clone has only a few counts. The chain couples TRBV27 to TRBJ1-2, with D maybe TRBD1 (6 bases). The CDR3 sequence is 16 residues long. CDR1 is MNHEY, CDR2 SMNVEV, per germline (reference sequence). The V gene lost 4 bases and the J gene lost 2 bases, with 17 bases spanning the gap. CDR3 residues: CASSSLGAGDNYGYTF. Written as DNA, the CDR3 is TGTGCCAGCAGTTCACTCGGCGCAGGGGACAACTATGGCTACACCTTC.

This chain connects TRBV7-6 to TRBJ2-2; D is perhaps TRBD1 (5 bases). The CDR3 spans 15 residues. V lost 1 base to trimming and J lost 7 bases, with 13 bases between them. CDR1 SGHVS and CDR2 FNYEAQ come from the germline V gene. CDR3 region: CASSLGLGVDGELFF. The CDR3 bases are TGTGCCAGCAGCTTAGGGTTAGGGGTCGACGGGGAGCTGTTTTTT. The whole variable domain, remainder taken from reference TRBV7-6 and TRBJ2-2, is GAGVSQSPRYKVTKRGQDVALRCDPISGHVSLYWYRQALGQGPEFLTYFNYEAQQDKSGLPNDRFSAERPEGSISTLTIQRTEQRDSAMYRCASSLGLGVDGELFFGEGSRLTVL.

The J gene is TRBJ2-3, the V gene TRBV12-5; D perhaps matches TRBD2 (7 bases). Germline values: CDR1 LGHNT, CDR2 FRNRAP. There are 15 residues in the CDR3. Deletions cut 0 bases from V and 2 bases from J, with 9 bases between. This CDR3 reads CASGLVGGATDTQYF. As DNA, the CDR3 is TGTGCTAGTGGTTTGGTAGGGGGGGCCACAGATACGCAGTATTTT.

Concerning this clone itself: Other nucleotide sequences in the sample specify the same CDR3. The V gene is TRBV6-6, the J gene TRBJ2-1; D is uncertain. Trimming cost V 4 bases and J 0 bases, with 13 bases left between them. CDR1 is MNHNY, CDR2 SVGAGI, per germline (reference sequence). The CDR3 totals 16 residues. In DNA, the CDR3 is TGTGCCAGCAGTTTCGCACTCGCGGCCTCCTACAATGAGCAGTTCTTC. Translating it yields CASSFALAASYNEQFF.

The chain employs TRBV28 and TRBJ1-5; 8 positions agree with TRBD1. The V segment lost 3 bases and the J segment 4 bases; nucleotides outside the gene matches: 5. This CDR3 region has 15 residues. From germline, CDR1 is MDHEN and CDR2 SYDVKM. CDR3 bases: TGTGCCAGCAGTTTGCCAGGGGGCAGTAATCAGCCCCAGCATTTT. Its protein is CASSLPGGSNQPQHF.

This clone was observed once. V and J are TRBV5-1 and TRBJ2-3; 8 nucleotides line up with TRBD1. The J segment lost 2 bases and the V segment lost 1 base, leaving 3 bases of the junction unmatched. The V gene's germline CDR1 is SGHRS and CDR2 YFSETQ. This CDR3 comprises 15 residues. The CDR3 DNA sequence: TGCGCCAGCAGCTTGTTGGGACAGGTCACAGATACGCAGTATTTT. Amino acids: CASSLLGQVTDTQYF.

The chain links TRBV4-2 to TRBJ2-1, with D perhaps matching TRBD2 (5 bases). There are 13 residues in the CDR3. Trimming left V 1 base short and J 7 bases short, with 8 bases between. From germline, CDR1 is LGHNA and CDR2 YNFKEQ. CDR3 region: CASSQAGGNEQFF. The CDR3 DNA is TGTGCCAGCAGCCAAGCGGGCGGGAATGAGCAGTTCTTC.